One sample yielded the 11 T cell receptor beta chains listed below, sequenced in a study of radiotherapy plus CTLA-4 blockade in lung cancer. Data came from immunoSEQ multiplex PCR; TCRdb stores just in-frame clones and leaves some out. Among 50,000 to 70,000 clones listed, about three quarters were seen once. The sequencing used peripheral blood, collected from a patient treated with radiotherapy plus ipilimumab. All receptors come from a human donor with non-small cell lung cancer who had a partial response to radiotherapy plus ipilimumab.

This clone was seen only a few times. The chain has TRBV2 and TRBJ1-2, with TRBD1 matching over 7 bases. J lost 2 bases, V lost 7 bases, and 13 bases had no gene match. Germline V gene lookup returns CDR1 SNHLY and CDR2 FYNNEI. The CDR3 covers 16 residues. DNA of the CDR3: TGTGCCAGCACCCCCGGGGGGGGACAGTTCAACTATGGCTACACCTTC. It encodes CASTPGGGQFNYGYTF.

The J gene is TRBJ2-2, the V gene TRBV18; D is perhaps TRBD2 (7 bases). The germline V and J ends were trimmed by 0 bases and 3 bases, with 11 bases remaining between them. CDR3 length equals 16 residues. Germline CDR1 KGHSH, CDR2 LQKENI. The CDR3 protein is CASSPPKGGDTGELFF. The CDR3, as DNA: TGTGCCAGCTCACCACCGAAAGGGGGGGACACCGGGGAGCTGTTTTTT.

This clone appeared many times. V usage is TRBV13 and J usage is TRBJ1-5; D not resolved. This CDR3 is built from 14 residues. Germline V CDR1 and CDR2: PRHDT, FYEKMQ (reference sequence). The V end lost 2 bases, the J end lost 1 base, and 6 bases lay between the germline ends. The CDR3 bases are TGTGCCAGCAGCTTAACGGGAAGCAATCAGCCCCAGCATTTT. Residues: CASSLTGSNQPQHF.

The rearrangement uses TRBV9 and TRBJ1-6; 9 positions match TRBD1. The CDR3 consists of 15 residues. The V and J ends lost 2 bases and 6 bases, in that order; junction bases with no gene match: 3. Germline CDR1 is SGDLS and CDR2 is YYNGEE. This CDR3 is CASSVVDRGNSPLHF. In nucleotides, the CDR3 is TGTGCCAGCAGCGTTGTGGACAGGGGTAATTCACCCCTCCACTTT.

The chain recombines TRBV9 with TRBJ2-1, with 12 bases that match TRBD2. This CDR3 region has 17 residues. V was clipped by 0 bases and J by 9 bases; unmatched bases: 10. The germline gives CDR1 SGDLS, CDR2 YYNGEE. The chain's CDR3 is CASSVASGGAGRSEQFF. In nucleotides, the CDR3 is TGTGCCAGCAGCGTAGCTAGCGGGGGGGCAGGGAGATCTGAGCAGTTCTTC.

This clone was observed once. The genes are TRBV5-1 and TRBJ2-1; D is perhaps TRBD1 (6 bases). Germline values: CDR1 SGHRS, CDR2 YFSETQ. The CDR3 sequence is 13 residues long. V lost 2 bases and J 5 bases, leaving 8 bases between the germline ends. CDR3 coding DNA: TGCGCCAGCAGCTTCCAGGGGAACAATGAGCAGTTCTTC. This encodes CASSFQGNNEQFF.

The chain recombines TRBV29-1 with TRBJ1-1; 8 bases are a match to TRBD1. In germline, CDR1 is SQVTM, CDR2 ANQGSEA. This CDR3 spans 11 amino acids. Trimming took 7 bases from V and 6 from J; bases not matched to a gene: 4. The DNA of the CDR3 is TGCAGCGAGGACAGGGTAGCTGAAGCTTTCTTT. Protein product: CSEDRVAEAFF.

The V and J genes are TRBV7-9 and TRBJ2-7; 9 nucleotides agree with TRBD2. Germline lookup yields CDR1 SEHNR and CDR2 FQNEAQ (reference sequence). This CDR3 comprises 13 residues. V lost 6 bases and J lost 2; bases outside the gene matches: 2. The CDR3 reads CASSVAGAYEQYF. The DNA of the CDR3 is TGTGCCAGCAGTGTAGCGGGGGCCTACGAGCAGTACTTC.

CDR3 DNA: TGTGCCAGCAGTTGGTCAGGGGTGAGTTACACTGAAGCTTTCTTT. Translating it yields CASSWSGVSYTEAFF. This chain joins TRBV28 and TRBJ1-1, with TRBD1 as a possible D gene (6 bases). V lost 4 bases to trimming and J lost 3 bases, with 15 bases between them. Germline-derived CDR1 and CDR2 are MDHEN and SYDVKM. This CDR3 comprises 15 residues.

V and J are TRBV5-1 and TRBJ2-5; TRBD2 agrees at 10 bases. Germline V CDR1 and CDR2: SGHRS, YFSETQ. The CDR3 totals 17 residues. The J segment lost 5 bases and the V segment lost 0 bases, leaving 10 bases of the junction unmatched. Written as DNA, the CDR3 is TGCGCCAGCAGCTTGGCCGGCAGCGGGGGGGCCAGGGAGACCCAGTACTTC. Translated: CASSLAGSGGARETQYF.

The CDR3 DNA follows: TGTGCCAGCAGCTTAGGGGACAGGGGCAATGAGCAGTTCTTC. This encodes CASSLGDRGNEQFF. The V call is TRBV7-6, the J call TRBJ2-1, with 10 bases identical to TRBD1. CDR3 length: 14 amino acids. Germline lookup yields CDR1 SGHVS and CDR2 FNYEAQ. Losses at the gene ends were 1 base for V and 6 bases for J; bases not matched to a gene: 0.